This T cell receptor (beta chain) derives from a study of T cells in Graves' hyperthyroidism and ophthalmopathy. The investigators amplified TCR beta CDR3 regions from RNA transcripts. The HTBI primer set was used in a first-round RT-PCR of the TCR CDR3. Each CDR3 protein is one row after TCRdb ran MiXCR on the multiplex PCR reads. The data contain 480,000 or so distinct CDR3 sequences, about 46% of them singletons. Study-level findings and limits: Separation of ophthalmopathy from stable hyperthyroidism was achieved by a 13 V-J model. Within blood appeared most thyroid clonotypes that had expanded above 0.001.

This CDR3 is built from 15 residues. V was cut by 2 bases and J by 1 base, with 9 bases left in between. Germline V gives CDR1 WSHSY, CDR2 SAAADI. Patients were excluded for uncontrolled infection, other autoimmune disease, pregnancy or lactation. As for this clonotype: The target antigen is unknown.

The rearrangement joins TRBV10-2 to TRBJ1-5; tentatively, D is TRBD1 (5 bases). Sample: peripheral blood or thyroid tissue (not recorded which). This clonotype was obtained from an adult woman with Graves' disease, either hyperthyroidism or ophthalmopathy (not recorded which). The CDR3 reads CASSERGTSNQPQHF. DNA of the CDR3: TGCGCCAGCAGTGAGAGAGGGACGAGCAATCAGCCCCAGCATTTT.